A selection of T cell receptor beta chains follows, all from one sample in a study of identical twins. TCRdb ran MiXCR on the 5' RACE reads and lists one entry per CDR3 protein. The data hold around 220,000 distinct CDR3 sequences, with over 9.5% observed a single time. What was sequenced was memory T cells sorted from blood. These receptors were collected from a man aged 50-59 years in good health. The CDR3 runs from the conserved cysteine through the conserved F or W. Each record gives: V gene, D gene, clone size, J gene, CDR3 DNA, CDR3 protein. The D gene is left open where the match is weak. The listing skips clone size in some rows; elsewhere it reads once, few, many or a size class.

>TRBV6-2/TRBV6-3|NA|few|TRBJ2-1
TGTGCCAGCAGAAAAATGTCCGGGCTCCATGAGCAGTTCTTC
CASRKMSGLHEQFF
>TRBV10-3|TRBD1|many|TRBJ1-2
TGTGCCATCAGTGCGGGGACAGGGAAAGAAGGAAACTATGGCTACACCTTC
CAISAGTGKEGNYGYTF
>TRBV5-1|TRBD1|few|TRBJ1-2
TGCGCCAGCAGCTTGGCCGGACAGGATGGTGGCTACACCTTC
CASSLAGQDGGYTF
>TRBV7-9|TRBD2|few|TRBJ2-2
TGTGCCAGCAGCTCACCCCCCGGGGGGGGAAACACCGGGGAGCTGTTTTTT
CASSSPPGGGNTGELFF
>TRBV4-3|NA|many|TRBJ1-2
TGCGCCAGCAGCCAAGGAGGAGGGAGCTATGGCTACACCTTC
CASSQGGGSYGYTF
>TRBV5-4|TRBD1|NA|TRBJ2-3
TGTGCCAGCGGCACAGGGGGCAGCACAGATACGCAGTATTTT
CASGTGGSTDTQYF
>TRBV4-2|TRBD1|many|TRBJ2-6
TGTGCCAGCAGCCAAGGGGACAGGGCTGGGGCCAACGTCCTGACTTTC
CASSQGDRAGANVLTF
>TRBV4-1|NA|many|TRBJ2-3
TGCGCCAGCAGCCAAGTCCCTACAGATACGCAGTATTTT
CASSQVPTDTQYF
>TRBV7-2|NA|NA|TRBJ2-7
TGTGCCAGCAGCATTGGGACACATTCCTACGAGCAGTACTTC
CASSIGTHSYEQYF
>TRBV12-3/TRBV12-4|NA|few|TRBJ1-5
TGTGCCAGCAGTTTGAATTGGGGTTCGACGAATCAGCCCCAGCATTTT
CASSLNWGSTNQPQHF
>TRBV6-2/TRBV6-3|NA|few|TRBJ2-7
TGTGCCAGCTCCCCCCGGGGGGCGTTCTCCTACGAGCAGTACTTC
CASSPRGAFSYEQYF
>TRBV5-1|NA|many|TRBJ2-2
TGCGCCAGCAAGGAGGGGGCTGGTACCGGGGAGCTGTTTTTT
CASKEGAGTGELFF
>TRBV18|NA|few|TRBJ1-5
TGTGCCAGCTCACCAGCCAGCAATCAGCCCCAGCATTTT
CASSPASNQPQHF
>TRBV10-3|NA|many|TRBJ1-2
TGTGCCATCAGTGTATCGAACGCAGGGGCCTTCGACTACACCTTC
CAISVSNAGAFDYTF
>TRBV28|TRBD2|many|TRBJ2-2
TGTGCCAGCAGTTTATCCGGGGGGGGAAGCGGGGAGCTGTTTTTT
CASSLSGGGSGELFF
>TRBV20-1|NA|many|TRBJ1-5
TGCAGTGCTAGAGATCCCTCATCTGGGCGGGTGGGGCAGCCCCAGCATTTT
CSARDPSSGRVGQPQHF
>TRBV18|NA|few|TRBJ1-1
TGTGCCAGCTCACCACCGGTACGGGCCACTGAAGCTTTCTTT
CASSPPVRATEAFF
>TRBV12-3/TRBV12-4|NA|NA|TRBJ1-2
TGTGCCAGCAGTTTAATCGCAGGGGATCCGCCTAGCTATAGCTACACCTTC
CASSLIAGDPPSYSYTF
>TRBV28|TRBD1|NA|TRBJ2-7
TGTGCCACCAGTTCACCTACCGGGACAGGGGTATACGAGCAGTACTTC
CATSSPTGTGVYEQYF
>TRBV7-2|NA|many|TRBJ1-1
TGTGCCAGCAGCTCTAGCCGTACTGAAGCTTTCTTT
CASSSSRTEAFF
>TRBV20-1|NA|many|TRBJ1-6
TGCAGTGCTAGAGCTCTGGAGGGGAATAATTCACCCCTCCACTTT
CSARALEGNNSPLHF
>TRBV3-1|NA|many|TRBJ2-7
TGTGCCAGCAGCCCCCAGGCAGGGCTTAACGAGCAGTACTTC
CASSPQAGLNEQYF
>TRBV27|TRBD1|few|TRBJ2-1
TGTGCCAGCAGTCTTGAGGGGGCCTTAAATGAGCAGTTCTTC
CASSLEGALNEQFF
>TRBV12-3/TRBV12-4|NA|NA|TRBJ2-7
TGTGCCAGCAGTCCAGCGGGTAGGGGCAGCTCCTACGAGCAGTACTTC
CASSPAGRGSSYEQYF
>TRBV3-1|NA|NA|TRBJ2-1
TGTGCCAGCAGCCAAGTTGTCAGGGGCAATGAGCAGTTCTTC
CASSQVVRGNEQFF
>TRBV20-1|NA|NA|TRBJ2-5
TGCAGTGCTAGTGGCGACAGAGGGACCCAGTACTTC
CSASGDRGTQYF
>TRBV3-1|NA|NA|TRBJ2-3
TGTGCCAGCAGCCCCCGGACAGTTTATACGCAGTATTTT
CASSPRTVYTQYF
>TRBV20-1|NA|NA|TRBJ1-5
TGCAGTGCTAGAGCCCTAGGCCGGGGCGATCAGCCCCAGCATTTT
CSARALGRGDQPQHF
>TRBV7-2|TRBD1|many|TRBJ2-7
TGTGCCAGCAGGGACAGGGGCTTCGAGCAGTACTTC
CASRDRGFEQYF
>TRBV7-6|TRBD1|NA|TRBJ2-5
TGTGCCAGCAGCCAACAGGGGGCCGTGCGGGAGACCCAGTACTTC
CASSQQGAVRETQYF
>TRBV6-2/TRBV6-3|NA|NA|TRBJ1-2
TGTGCCAGCAGTTCCGTACAGGCTGGGTACTATGGCTACACCTTC
CASSSVQAGYYGYTF
>TRBV15|TRBD1|many|TRBJ2-3
TGTGCCACCAGCAGATCTCCGACAGGGGATGGGGATACGCAGTATTTT
CATSRSPTGDGDTQYF
>TRBV21-1|NA|few|TRBJ2-1
TGTGCCAGCAGCAAAGTTCTAGCAGGGATCAATGAGCAGTTCTTC
CASSKVLAGINEQFF
>TRBV4-2|NA|many|TRBJ2-4
TGTGCCAGCAGCCAAGATCGGGACGCCGCAAACATTCAGTACTTC
CASSQDRDAANIQYF
>TRBV28|TRBD2|NA|TRBJ2-1
TGTGCCAGCAGCATAGCGGGGGGCTCCTACAATGAGCAGTTCTTC
CASSIAGGSYNEQFF
>TRBV12-3/TRBV12-4|NA|many|TRBJ2-3
TGTGCCAGCAGAGGGACGGGCCGGGATACGCAGTATTTT
CASRGTGRDTQYF
>TRBV3-1|NA|few|TRBJ2-7
TGTGCCAGCAGCCAAGATTCTCCCGAGCAGTACTTC
CASSQDSPEQYF
>TRBV11-2|NA|NA|TRBJ2-2
TGTGCCAGCAGCTTGTACAGGCTAGCGACCGGGGAGCTGTTTTTT
CASSLYRLATGELFF
>TRBV7-3|TRBD2|few|TRBJ2-1
TGTGCCAGCAGCCCACTAGCGGGAGGCTTGAGTGAGCAGTTCTTC
CASSPLAGGLSEQFF
>TRBV28|NA|NA|TRBJ1-1
TGTGCCAGCGTATCGAACACTGAAGCTTTCTTT
CASVSNTEAFF
>TRBV12-3/TRBV12-4|TRBD1|NA|TRBJ2-7
TGTGCCTCCACAAAGACAGGGTACTACGAGCAGTACTTC
CASTKTGYYEQYF
>TRBV20-1|NA|few|TRBJ2-3
TGCAGTGCTAGATCCAGAGAGTACACAGATACGCAGTATTTT
CSARSREYTDTQYF
>TRBV27|TRBD1|few|TRBJ1-6
TGTGCCAGCAGTTTCGACAGGGGGGGCCTTAATTCACCCCTCCACTTT
CASSFDRGGLNSPLHF
>TRBV11-2|NA|many|TRBJ2-4
TGTGCCAGCAGCCGCCGGGACCGCAATAACATTCAGTACTTC
CASSRRDRNNIQYF
>TRBV20-1|NA|NA|TRBJ1-5
TGCAGTGCTAGAGATCCCGGAGTCCAGCCCCAGCATTTT
CSARDPGVQPQHF
>TRBV20-1|TRBD2|few|TRBJ2-7
TGCAGTGCTAGGGTGGGCGGCTGGACTAGCGGGAGGATCCCCTACGAGCAGTACTTC
CSARVGGWTSGRIPYEQYF
>TRBV6-1|TRBD2|many|TRBJ2-2
TGTGCCAGCAGGACGGGACTAGCGGGAGCCGTGGAGCTGTTTTTT
CASRTGLAGAVELFF
>TRBV20-1|NA|many|TRBJ1-4
TGCAGTGCTGTCATCGGAAATGAAAAACTGTTTTTT
CSAVIGNEKLFF
>TRBV27|NA|few|TRBJ1-6
TGTGCCAGCAGTTCAGGGGTCTCCTATAATTCACCCCTCCACTTT
CASSSGVSYNSPLHF
>TRBV24-1|NA|NA|TRBJ2-3
TGTGCCACCAGTGATTCGCCCGACCGTTCAGATACGCAGTATTTT
CATSDSPDRSDTQYF
>TRBV7-8|NA|NA|TRBJ1-5
TGTGCCAGCAGCCCCCGGACAGTTAGCAATCAGCCCCAGCATTTT
CASSPRTVSNQPQHF
>TRBV5-6|TRBD1|few|TRBJ1-5
TGTGCCAGCAGCTTCGGGACAGGGGGCCCCCAGCATTTT
CASSFGTGGPQHF
>TRBV11-2|TRBD2|NA|TRBJ2-3
TGTGCCAGCAGCTCGCCCAGGAAGCGGGAGGGCTGGGGCACAGATACGCAGTATTTT
CASSSPRKREGWGTDTQYF
>TRBV11-2|TRBD1|many|TRBJ1-5
TGTGCCAGCAGCGAGGGGACAGGGGGTCAGCCCCAGCATTTT
CASSEGTGGQPQHF
>TRBV20-1|TRBD2|few|TRBJ2-3
TGCAGTGCTATCCCCCTCGGCGGGAGCGGGAGGCGGACAGATACGCAGTATTTT
CSAIPLGGSGRRTDTQYF
>TRBV5-1|NA|many|TRBJ1-1
TGCGCCAGCAACAATGCGGCAGGGATGGGGATGAACACTGAAGCTTTCTTT
CASNNAAGMGMNTEAFF
>TRBV18|NA|NA|TRBJ2-3
TGTGCCAGCTTAGGTGGATTGTTTGATACGCAGTATTTT
CASLGGLFDTQYF
>TRBV5-1|TRBD1|NA|TRBJ1-1
TGCGCCAGCAGCTTGGGGACAGGTTTAAACACTGAAGCTTTCTTT
CASSLGTGLNTEAFF
>TRBV6-1|NA|many|TRBJ1-1
TGTGCCAGCAGCGTACAGGGAGTTTTGGGAACTGAAGCTTTCTTT
CASSVQGVLGTEAFF
>TRBV5-1|NA|many|TRBJ2-7
TGCGCCAGCAGCTTGAAAGGGGCCACAGGGAGTGGGAGGATCGAGCAGTACTTC
CASSLKGATGSGRIEQYF